The 13 T cell receptor beta chains presented below share a single source sample, sequenced in a study of T cell repertoires in cytomegalovirus infection. TCRdb called the reads again in MiXCR, with one record for every CDR3 protein. This table has under 150,000 distinct CDR3 sequences, roughly 8.2% appearing once. The sample consisted of PBMCs. The receptor source for this set is a human donor in good health (CMV status not recorded). Some clones in this sample may be carry-over from other donors' samples.

This clonotype was seen repeatedly, ten times or more. The rearrangement uses TRBV12-3 or TRBV12-4 and TRBJ1-1; D not certain. Trimming stripped 3 bases from V and 3 bases from J, with 8 bases between. The CDR3 is 13 amino acids. This chain's CDR3 is CASSLFGDTEAFF. CDR3 bases: TGTGCCAGCAGTTTGTTTGGGGACACTGAAGCTTTCTTT.

In the case of this clonotype: With a much larger clone just one base away, this may be a read error. The chain links TRBV19 to TRBJ1-3, with a tentative D call TRBD1 (5 bases). The germline CDR1 and CDR2 sequences are LNHDA and SQIVND (reference sequence). CDR3 length: 15 amino acids. CDR3 protein: CASTQNWDSENTIYF. The CDR3 DNA follows: TGTGCCAGTACTCAAAATTGGGACTCTGAAAACACCATATATTTT. The full variable domain, with the rest looked up from reference TRBV19 and TRBJ1-3, is DGGITQSPKYLFRKEGQNVTLSCEQNLNHDAMYWYRQDPGQGLRLIYYSQIVNDFQKGDIAEGYSVSREKKESFPLTVTSAQKNPTAFYLCASTQNWDSENTIYFGEGSWLTVV.

This clonotype was detected ten times or more. J is TRBJ2-5 and V is TRBV20-1; D may be TRBD1 (6 bases). Germline V gene sequence: CDR1 DFQATT, CDR2 SNEGSKA (reference sequence). The CDR3 runs 15 residues. V lost 5 bases to trimming and J lost 5 bases, with 21 bases between them. The CDR3 protein is CSAPTRGTSGETQYF. As DNA, the CDR3 is TGCAGTGCTCCGACAAGGGGGACGTCTGGGGAGACCCAGTACTTC.

This clonotype was counted at least ten times. The chain carries TRBV7-2 and TRBJ2-7, with D unclear. CDR1 is SGHTA and CDR2 is FQGNSA in the germline V gene. The CDR3 totals 15 residues. Trimming removed 0 bases at V and 1 base at J, with 10 bases between. The CDR3 here is CASSLAPPDSYEQYF. The CDR3 DNA reads as TGTGCCAGCAGCTTAGCGCCCCCCGATTCCTACGAGCAGTACTTC.

CDR3 in amino acids: CSAKGQTYEQYF. The CDR3 region has the DNA TGCAGTGCTAAGGGCCAGACCTACGAGCAGTACTTC. The rearrangement links TRBV20-1 to TRBJ2-7; the D is unclear. CDR3 size: 12 residues. Germline loops: CDR1 DFQATT, CDR2 SNEGSKA (reference sequence). Trimming removed 4 bases from V and 2 bases from J, with 9 bases in between.

CDR3 coding DNA: TGTGCCAGCAGTCGGGGGGGGGGGCTGGCAGAGACCCAGTACTTC. Residues: CASSRGGGLAETQYF. This rearrangement joins TRBV28 to TRBJ2-5, with 8 bases matching TRBD2. With V trimmed by 5 bases and J by 4 bases, 9 bases remained unmatched. Germline V CDR1 and CDR2: MDHEN, SYDVKM. This CDR3 spans 15 amino acids.

At least ten counts were recorded for this clonotype. The rearrangement uses TRBV4-2 and TRBJ1-5, with TRBD1 as a possible D gene (5 bases). The CDR3 spans 15 residues. Trimming took 0 bases from V and 6 from J, leaving 12 bases between them. From germline, CDR1 is LGHNA and CDR2 YNFKEQ. CDR3 in amino acids: CASSQETQGGQPQHF. The CDR3 DNA sequence: TGTGCCAGCAGCCAAGAAACCCAGGGTGGTCAGCCCCAGCATTTT.

This clonotype was picked up many times. The rearrangement uses TRBV4-1 and TRBJ2-3; D call uncertain. Germline CDR1 is MGHRA and CDR2 is YSYEKL. V was pared by 7 bases and J by 0 bases, with 14 bases between. This CDR3 has 15 residues. The CDR3: CASTLDGTSTDTQYF. The CDR3 region has the DNA TGCGCCAGCACCCTGGACGGAACAAGCACAGATACGCAGTATTTT.

This clonotype was recorded a few times. This chain links TRBV20-1 with TRBJ2-3, with D perhaps given as TRBD1 or TRBD2 (7 bases each). The CDR3 extends over 15 amino acids. Germline V gene sequence: CDR1 DFQATT, CDR2 SNEGSKA (reference sequence). Trimming left V 2 bases short and J 4 bases short, with 16 bases between. The DNA of the CDR3 is TGCAGTGCTAGATCGTCAGGGGGGGCCTCAGATACGCAGTATTTT. Encoded protein: CSARSSGGASDTQYF.

At least ten counts were recorded for this clonotype. The chain has TRBV5-1 and TRBJ1-4; maybe TRBD1 (5 bases). This CDR3 has 16 amino acids. V lost 3 bases and J lost 4, with 16 bases in between. The germline gives CDR1 SGHRS, CDR2 YFSETQ. The CDR3 reads CASSWGPGQGNEKLFF. For the CDR3, the DNA is TGCGCCAGCAGCTGGGGTCCAGGTCAGGGTAATGAAAAACTGTTTTTT.

The J gene is TRBJ2-1, the V gene TRBV29-1; 14 bases match TRBD2. Per the germline V gene, CDR1 is SQVTM and CDR2 is ANQGSEA. The V gene end was trimmed by 6 bases and the J gene end by 0 bases; junction bases not matched to a gene: 10. CDR3 length: 18 residues. CDR3 region: CSVVGLAGARSSYNEQFF. CDR3 nucleotides: TGCAGCGTCGTGGGACTAGCGGGGGCACGGAGCTCCTACAATGAGCAGTTCTTC.

This clonotype has at least ten counts. The genes are TRBV7-2 and TRBJ2-1; D perhaps matches TRBD1 (6 bases). CDR1 is SGHTA and CDR2 is FQGNSA in the germline V gene. V gave up 4 bases and J gave up 5 bases, with 12 bases separating them. The CDR3 is 14 residues long. CDR3 residues: CASSSSGADNEQFF. The CDR3 DNA reads as TGTGCCAGCAGCTCCTCAGGGGCCGACAATGAGCAGTTCTTC.

With respect to this clonotype: A read error may explain this, as a much larger clone is one base away. J is TRBJ1-1 and V is TRBV4-2; D ambiguous. This CDR3 contains 12 residues. From germline, CDR1 is LGHNA and CDR2 YNFKEQ. V was shortened by 1 base and J by 3 bases, with 3 bases between the two germline ends. In DNA, the CDR3 is TGTGCCAGCAGCCAAGTTGACACTGAAGCTTTCTTT. This gives the protein CASSQVDTEAFF.